Presented here are 27 T cell receptor beta chains from one specimen sequenced in a study of technical replicates of blood from a few donors. Data came from immunoSEQ multiplex PCR; TCRdb stores just in-frame clones and leaves some out. Among over 50,000 clones listed, approximately 86% were seen once. The sample was PBMCs. All receptors come from a human donor in good health. Some clones in this sample may be carry-over from other donors' samples.

This clone was picked up a small number of times. V usage is TRBV2 and J usage is TRBJ2-2; the D gene is possibly TRBD2 (6 bases). Germline lookup yields CDR1 SNHLY and CDR2 FYNNEI. CDR3 length: 13 amino acids. V lost 4 bases and J 7 bases, leaving 10 bases between the germline ends. As DNA, the CDR3 is TGTGCCAGCAGTGTGGGGGGAAGCGGGGAGCTGTTTTTT. It translates to CASSVGGSGELFF. The whole variable domain, remainder taken from reference TRBV2 and TRBJ2-2, is EPEVTQTPSHQVTQMGQEVILRCVPISNHLYFYWYRQILGQKVEFLVSFYNNEISEKSEIFDDQFSVERPDGSNFTLKIRSTKLEDSAMYFCASSVGGSGELFFGEGSRLTVL.

This rearrangement joins TRBV4-1 to TRBJ2-7; D not certain. This CDR3 has 15 residues. With 4 bases removed from V and 0 bases from J, the gap between germline ends came to 13 bases. Germline V gives CDR1 MGHRA, CDR2 YSYEKL. CDR3 nucleotide sequence: TGCGCCAGCAGCCCCCGGGTGCTAGGCTCCTACGAGCAGTACTTC. This translates into CASSPRVLGSYEQYF.

This rearrangement joins TRBV9 to TRBJ1-2, with 7 bases matching TRBD1. Trimming at V came to 4 bases and at J to 2 bases, leaving 5 bases not matched to a gene. The germline V gene encodes CDR1 SGDLS and CDR2 YYNGEE. The CDR3 covers 14 residues. The DNA for the CDR3 is TGTGCCAGCAGCCCCCGGGACAGCAACTATGGCTACACCTTC. As protein: CASSPRDSNYGYTF.

The sample holds a few counts of this clone. The V and J genes are TRBV4-2 and TRBJ1-1; D remains unclear. V was shortened by 3 bases and J by 8 bases, with 10 bases between the two germline ends. Germline CDR1 LGHNA, CDR2 YNFKEQ. The CDR3 length is 12 residues. The CDR3 here is CASSQTENEAFF. In nucleotides, the CDR3 is TGTGCCAGCAGCCAGACTGAAAACGAAGCTTTCTTT.

A few counts support this clone. The V call is TRBV6-1, the J call TRBJ1-5; TRBD1 aligns across 8 bases. The CDR3 has 16 residues. V lost 4 bases and J lost 6; bases outside the gene matches: 11. Germline V lookup: CDR1 MNHNS, CDR2 SASEGT. CDR3 sequence (DNA): TGTGCCAGCAGTGTATCCCGGACAGGGAGGCTTCAGCCCCAGCATTTT. Protein product: CASSVSRTGRLQPQHF.

The genes are TRBV2 and TRBJ2-7; D might be TRBD2 (5 bases). The CDR3 sequence is 15 residues long. With 4 bases removed from V and 7 bases from J, the gap between germline ends came to 20 bases. Germline lookup yields CDR1 SNHLY and CDR2 FYNNEI. Here the CDR3 DNA reads TGTGCCAGCAGTGTCAGACGGACTTCCGACGAGGAGCAGTACTTC. This sequence encodes CASSVRRTSDEEQYF.

The chain couples TRBV5-1 to TRBJ2-2; 9 bases fit TRBD1. This CDR3 spans 15 amino acids. CDR1 is SGHRS, CDR2 YFSETQ, per germline. The V gene end was trimmed by 3 bases and the J gene end by 11 bases; junction bases not matched to a gene: 11. CDR3 in amino acids: CASSYRGPGQGELFF. CDR3 in DNA: TGCGCCAGCAGCTACAGGGGCCCGGGACAGGGAGAGCTGTTTTTT.

This chain joins TRBV9 and TRBJ2-7; 11 bases agree with TRBD2. V shed 0 bases, J shed 6 bases, and the junction held 8 bases outside the gene matches. Germline V gives CDR1 SGDLS, CDR2 YYNGEE. The CDR3 loop spans 16 amino acids. The CDR3 sequence: CASSVASSGGKGEQYF. In DNA, the CDR3 is TGTGCCAGCAGCGTAGCTTCTAGCGGGGGGAAAGGCGAGCAGTACTTC. The complete variable domain, with remaining parts taken from reference TRBV9 and TRBJ2-7, reads DSGVTQTPKHLITATGQRVTLRCSPRSGDLSVYWYQQSLDQGLQFLIQYYNGEERAKGNILERFSAQQFPDLHSELNLSSLELGDSALYFCASSVASSGGKGEQYFGPGTRLTVT.

The chain combines TRBV7-9 with TRBJ2-2; 8 bases agree with TRBD2. V was pared by 2 bases and J by 2 bases, with 4 bases of the junction left unmatched. Germline lookup yields CDR1 SEHNR and CDR2 FQNEAQ (reference sequence). This CDR3 is 16 amino acids long. CDR3 nucleotide sequence: TGTGCCAGCAGCTTAATAGCGGGGTCAAACACCGGGGAGCTGTTTTTT. Its translation is CASSLIAGSNTGELFF.

The CDR3 DNA reads TGTGCCAGCAGACCCTCTAGCGGGGGGGGAGATACGCAGTATTTT. This gives the protein CASRPSSGGGDTQYF. The chain has TRBV6-6 and TRBJ2-3; TRBD2 matches 12 bases. V gave up 6 bases and J gave up 5 bases; unmatched junction bases: 6. The germline V gene encodes CDR1 MNHNY and CDR2 SVGAGI (reference sequence). This CDR3 is built from 15 residues.

This chain links TRBV11-1 with TRBJ2-5; D is unclear. Germline assignment: CDR1 SGHAT and CDR2 FQDESV (reference sequence). Trimming pared 5 bases from V and 2 bases from J, leaving 18 bases between. The CDR3 is 16 amino acids. The chain's CDR3 is CASSQPAVGRQETQYF. CDR3 DNA sequence: TGTGCCAGCAGCCAACCGGCGGTGGGTCGGCAAGAGACCCAGTACTTC.

The rearrangement uses TRBV5-1 and TRBJ2-2, with 8 bases that match TRBD1. The CDR3 is 17 amino acids. The ends lost 1 base at V and 5 bases at J; junction bases unmatched: 10. Looked up from germline, CDR1 is SGHRS and CDR2 is YFSETQ. CDR3 in amino acids: CASSLPSTGGGTGELFF. CDR3 bases: TGCGCCAGCAGCTTGCCCTCTACAGGGGGTGGAACCGGGGAGCTGTTTTTT.

The chain employs TRBV25-1 and TRBJ1-5; weak D call: TRBD1 (6 bases). The CDR3 contains 16 residues. Germline V CDR1 and CDR2: MGHDK, SYGVNS. Between the trimmed V and J ends, which lost 4 bases and 0 bases, there was a span of 13 bases. Here the CDR3 reads CASSGGQHYSNQPQHF. CDR3 nucleotides: TGTGCCAGCAGTGGAGGACAGCACTATAGCAATCAGCCCCAGCATTTT.

This chain links TRBV7-9 with TRBJ1-4, with D perhaps TRBD1 (6 bases). The V gene's germline CDR1 is SEHNR and CDR2 FQNEAQ (reference sequence). This CDR3 is built from 15 residues. Trimming cost V 6 bases and J 7 bases, with 18 bases left between them. For the CDR3, the DNA is TGTGCCAGCAGTCAGGGGTCAAGGGGCGGTGAAAAACTGTTTTTT. It codes for CASSQGSRGGEKLFF.

This chain joins TRBV5-1 and TRBJ2-2; a possible D gene is TRBD1 (6 bases). The CDR3 extends over 14 amino acids. Germline CDR1 is SGHRS and CDR2 is YFSETQ. V shed 4 bases and J shed 6 bases, with 13 bases lying between them. The CDR3 coding sequence is TGCGCCAGCAGCAGGAACTGGGGGCCCGGGGAGCTGTTTTTT. Translation gives CASSRNWGPGELFF.

The rearrangement joins TRBV5-6 to TRBJ2-7; D uncertain. Germline CDR1 SGHDT, CDR2 YYEEEE. This CDR3 region has 17 residues. With 4 bases removed from V and 6 bases from J, the gap between germline ends came to 26 bases. The CDR3 reads CASSQVLYSLSYPEQYF. In DNA, the CDR3 is TGTGCCAGCAGCCAAGTGTTGTACTCGTTGAGTTATCCCGAGCAGTACTTC.

This clone was seen only once. The chain carries TRBV13 and TRBJ2-5; weak D call: TRBD1 (6 bases). The V end was cut by 3 bases, the J end by 4 bases, with 12 bases between. The CDR3 sequence is 14 residues long. Germline CDR1 PRHDT, CDR2 FYEKMQ (reference sequence). CDR3: CASSLAGVRETQYF. The CDR3 DNA is TGTGCCAGCAGCTTGGCAGGGGTACGAGAGACCCAGTACTTC.

The V and J genes are TRBV18 and TRBJ2-5, with D possibly being TRBD1 (5 bases). Germline-derived CDR1 and CDR2 are KGHSH and LQKENI. This CDR3 spans 14 amino acids. The V and J ends lost 6 bases and 2 bases respectively, with 13 bases between them. CDR3 bases: TGTGCCAGCTCTGCCCTAGGGGAACAAGAGACCCAGTACTTC. Its translation: CASSALGEQETQYF.

This chain links TRBV7-2 with TRBJ2-7; the match to TRBD1 covers 7 bases. This CDR3 contains 13 residues. The J segment lost 7 bases and the V segment lost 4 bases, leaving 7 bases of the junction unmatched. In germline, CDR1 is SGHTA, CDR2 FQGNSA. CDR3 DNA: TGTGCCAGCAGCTCCAGACAGGGTGGAGAGCAGTACTTC. This gives the protein CASSSRQGGEQYF.

V and J are TRBV5-5 and TRBJ2-7; 8 nucleotides agree with TRBD2. The CDR3 loop spans 17 amino acids. With V trimmed by 4 bases and J by 0 bases, 12 bases remained unmatched. Per the germline V gene, CDR1 is SGHKS and CDR2 is YYEKEE (reference sequence). The CDR3 reads CASSLQLAGLSSYEQYF. DNA for the CDR3: TGTGCCAGCAGCCTACAATTAGCGGGGCTTAGCTCCTACGAGCAGTACTTC.

V gene TRBV6-1 combines with J gene TRBJ1-1, with D possibly being TRBD1 (6 bases). V lost 7 bases, J lost 4 bases, and 10 bases lay in between. Germline values: CDR1 MNHNS, CDR2 SASEGT. The CDR3 length is 12 residues. The CDR3 spells CASKDSSTEAFF. The CDR3 nucleotides read TGTGCCAGCAAGGACAGTAGCACTGAAGCTTTCTTT.

The CDR3 loop is CASSQTPTNTGELFF. DNA of the CDR3: TGTGCCAGCAGCCAAACCCCAACAAACACCGGGGAGCTGTTTTTT. V is TRBV4-2 and J is TRBJ2-2; D is unclear. The CDR3 has 15 residues. Between the trimmed V and J ends, which lost 2 bases and 2 bases, there was a span of 9 bases. CDR1 and CDR2 (germline): LGHNA, YNFKEQ.

V gene TRBV4-1 combines with J gene TRBJ2-1; the match to TRBD2 covers 7 bases. Germline V gene lookup returns CDR1 MGHRA and CDR2 YSYEKL. CDR3 length: 15 residues. With V trimmed by 0 bases and J by 4 bases, 3 bases remained unmatched. CDR3 sequence: CASSQDPAGYNEQFF. The CDR3 region has the DNA TGCGCCAGCAGCCAAGACCCAGCGGGGTACAATGAGCAGTTCTTC.

The chain recombines TRBV5-1 with TRBJ2-3; TRBD2 agrees at 8 bases. The length of the CDR3 is 18 residues. V dropped 5 bases and J dropped 0; count of bases not matched to a gene: 14. Germline V CDR1 and CDR2: SGHRS, YFSETQ. The CDR3 here is CASRRTRGGPLSTDTQYF. The CDR3 DNA sequence: TGCGCCAGCAGAAGGACCCGGGGGGGCCCCCTTAGCACAGATACGCAGTATTTT.

The J gene is TRBJ2-2, the V gene TRBV4-2; 7 nucleotides align to TRBD2. J lost 3 bases, V lost 3 bases, and 10 bases had no gene match. The CDR3 is made up of 17 amino acids. The germline gives CDR1 LGHNA, CDR2 YNFKEQ. The CDR3 coding sequence is TGTGCCAGCAGCCAGGGTCTCCGCGGGAGTCACACCGGGGAGCTGTTTTTT. This codes for CASSQGLRGSHTGELFF.

The chain couples TRBV7-2 to TRBJ2-1, with 9 bases lining up with TRBD2. The CDR3 consists of 18 residues. Germline V gene lookup returns CDR1 SGHTA and CDR2 FQGNSA. Germline trimming cut 5 bases from V and 5 bases from J; bases unmatched to any gene: 16. The CDR3 spells CASSRATRLADAHNEQFF. The CDR3 nucleotides read TGTGCCAGCAGCAGAGCCACAAGACTAGCGGATGCCCACAATGAGCAGTTCTTC.

The chain combines TRBV11-3 with TRBJ1-1; 7 bases are a match to TRBD1. The V gene's germline CDR1 is SGHNT and CDR2 YENEEA. V lost 5 bases and J lost 3; bases outside the gene matches: 3. The CDR3 totals 13 residues. This CDR3 is CASSHTGDTEAFF. CDR3 nucleotides: TGTGCCAGCAGCCACACAGGGGACACTGAAGCTTTCTTT.